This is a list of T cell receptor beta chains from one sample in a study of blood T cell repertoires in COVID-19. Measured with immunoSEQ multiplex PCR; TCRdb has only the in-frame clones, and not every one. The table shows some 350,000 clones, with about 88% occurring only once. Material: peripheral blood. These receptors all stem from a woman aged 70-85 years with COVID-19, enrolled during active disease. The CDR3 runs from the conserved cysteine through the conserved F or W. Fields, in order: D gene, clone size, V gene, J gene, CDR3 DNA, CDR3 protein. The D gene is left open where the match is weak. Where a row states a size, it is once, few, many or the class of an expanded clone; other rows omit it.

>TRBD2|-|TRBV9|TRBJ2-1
TGTGCCAGCAGCGAGAGCGGGGGCCCGTACAATGAGCAGTTCTTC
CASSESGGPYNEQFF
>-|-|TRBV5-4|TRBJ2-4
TGTGCCAGCAGCTTGGCGGACGGGAGAGCCAAAAACATTCAGTACTTC
CASSLADGRAKNIQYF
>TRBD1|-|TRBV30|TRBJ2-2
TGTGCCTGGAGGGACAGGGGTGGTACCGGGGAGCTGTTTTTT
CAWRDRGGTGELFF
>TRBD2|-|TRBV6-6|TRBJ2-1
TGTGCCAGCATCAGGAGGCTAGCGGGGTACAATGAGCAGTTCTTC
CASIRRLAGYNEQFF
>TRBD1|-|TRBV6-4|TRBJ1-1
TGTGCCAGCAGTGCACAGGGGGTAGGGACTGAAGCTTTCTTT
CASSAQGVGTEAFF
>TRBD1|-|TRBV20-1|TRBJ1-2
TGCAGTGCTACTGACAGGGCTTTGAACTATGGCTACACCTTC
CSATDRALNYGYTF
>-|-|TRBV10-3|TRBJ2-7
TGTGCCATCAGTGAGGTTGAGGATATCGGCTACGAGCAGTACTTC
CAISEVEDIGYEQYF
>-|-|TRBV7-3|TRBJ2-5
TGTGCCAGCAGCTTATCCGTCCAAGAGACCCAGTACTTC
CASSLSVQETQYF
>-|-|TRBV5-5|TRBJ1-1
TGTGCCAGCAGCGCCTCAGGGGCTGAAGCTTTCTTT
CASSASGAEAFF
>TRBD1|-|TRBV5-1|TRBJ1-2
TGCGCCAGCAGCGGGGGACAGGTTAATGGCTACACCTTC
CASSGGQVNGYTF
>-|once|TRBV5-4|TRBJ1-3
TGTGCCAGCAGCCCCAAGCCCAATATCCACTCTGGAAACACCATATATTTT
CASSPKPNIHSGNTIYF
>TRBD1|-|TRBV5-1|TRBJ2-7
TGCGCCAGCAGCCCGGGGGGACAGGGGGTCGACGAGCAGTACTTC
CASSPGGQGVDEQYF
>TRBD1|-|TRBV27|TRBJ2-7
TGTGCCAGCGGACAGGGGCCAAAGTACGAGCAGTACTTC
CASGQGPKYEQYF